The 14 T cell receptor beta chains reported below all come from one sample, sequenced in a study of T cells after yellow fever vaccination. TCRdb analysed the 5' RACE reads with MiXCR anew, one entry per CDR3 protein. This table holds approximately 550,000 distinct CDR3 sequences, about 19% found once. Sequenced here: PBMCs, sampled 15 days after the yellow fever booster vaccination. The receptors shown here come from a man aged 30 to 45 who received the YFV17D yellow fever vaccine.

In its sample, this clonotype was seen a few times. The J gene is TRBJ2-5, the V gene TRBV28, with a possible D match to TRBD1 (6 bases). The V gene lost 4 bases and the J gene lost 5 bases, with 20 bases spanning the gap. This CDR3 has 16 amino acids. Germline V gene data show CDR1 as MDHEN and CDR2 as SYDVKM. The CDR3 DNA reads as TGTGCCAGCAGTTCTTCCGCGGACAGAGAGTACGAGACCCAGTACTTC. This sequence encodes CASSSSADREYETQYF.

This clonotype was counted only a few times. This chain links TRBV5-1 with TRBJ2-5; 14 bases are shared with TRBD2. The CDR3 totals 16 residues. V gave up 6 bases and J gave up 4 bases; unmatched junction bases: 8. The germline gives CDR1 SGHRS, CDR2 YFSETQ. CDR3 in amino acids: CASIMGTSGSSETQYF. The CDR3 DNA reads TGCGCCAGCATAATGGGGACTAGCGGGAGTTCAGAGACCCAGTACTTC.

The table lists this clonotype with a few counts. The chain's CDR3 is CASSFLGRNEQFF. CDR3 nucleotide sequence: TGTGCCAGCAGCTTCCTAGGACGGAATGAGCAGTTCTTC. The chain couples TRBV7-2 to TRBJ2-1; D uncertain. Germline V gene lookup returns CDR1 SGHTA and CDR2 FQGNSA. V lost 3 bases, J lost 7 bases, and 10 bases lay in between. The CDR3 is 13 residues long.

The chain employs TRBV18 and TRBJ1-2; unclear D gene. Germline CDR1 reads KGHSH; CDR2 reads LQKENI. The CDR3 is 13 residues long. V lost 3 bases and J lost 4, with 9 bases in between. CDR3 loop: CASSPEPSYGYTF. CDR3 nucleotide sequence: TGTGCCAGCTCACCGGAGCCCAGCTATGGCTACACCTTC.

This clonotype turned up a few times. The J gene is TRBJ1-1, the V gene TRBV27; D perhaps matches TRBD1 (6 bases). CDR3 length: 13 residues. Trimming removed 3 bases at V and 7 bases at J, with 12 bases between. Germline V gene sequence: CDR1 MNHEY, CDR2 SMNVEV (reference sequence). CDR3 region: CASSLRQVGEAFF. The CDR3 bases are TGTGCCAGCAGTTTGAGACAGGTTGGTGAAGCTTTCTTT.

Notes on this clonotype: The junction shows a germline mismatch at one end, possibly a read error. The chain joins TRBV20-1 to TRBJ2-5, with D unclear. Germline loops: CDR1 DFQATT, CDR2 SNEGSKA (reference sequence). The CDR3 is 16 residues long. As DNA, the CDR3 is TGCTGTGCTAACCCCCAACCCCCTTTCCAGAGAGAGACCCAGTACTTC. It is translated as CCANPQPPFQRETQYF.

The chain has TRBV18 and TRBJ2-7; 8 nucleotides agree with TRBD1. This CDR3 has 13 residues. Losses at the gene ends were 2 bases for V and 6 bases for J; bases not matched to a gene: 3. Germline V gene sequence: CDR1 KGHSH, CDR2 LQKENI. The CDR3 nucleotides read TGTGCCAGCTCACCAACAGGGGGGAGCGAGCAGTACTTC. Translating it yields CASSPTGGSEQYF.

This clonotype has at least ten counts. The rearrangement joins TRBV12-3 or TRBV12-4 to TRBJ2-5, with 7 positions matching TRBD1. The junction had 5 bases not matched to a gene; V was cut back by 6 bases and J by 1 base. CDR3 length: 14 amino acids. CDR3 region: CASSNRGLQETQYF. The CDR3, as DNA: TGTGCCAGCAGCAACAGGGGCCTCCAAGAGACCCAGTACTTC.

V gene TRBV15 combines with J gene TRBJ2-2; D gene unclear. The CDR3 consists of 15 residues. Germline CDR1 is LNHNV and CDR2 is YYDKDF (reference sequence). V lost 1 base and J 4 bases, leaving 10 bases between the germline ends. The CDR3 DNA sequence: TGTGCCACCAGCAGAGTAGGGTCGGGCACCGGGGAGCTGTTTTTT. It translates to CATSRVGSGTGELFF.

The chain employs TRBV6-1 and TRBJ2-1, with TRBD1 as a possible D gene (5 bases). CDR1 MNHNS and CDR2 SASEGT come from the germline V gene. V was trimmed by 5 bases and J by 7 bases, leaving 21 bases between them. CDR3 length: 16 residues. The CDR3 protein is CASSRHSGLYGNEQFF. The CDR3 region has the DNA TGTGCCAGCAGTCGCCATTCAGGGTTATATGGGAATGAGCAGTTCTTC.

The gene calls are TRBV18 and TRBJ2-1; TRBD2 matches 10 bases. CDR1 and CDR2 (germline): KGHSH, LQKENI. With V trimmed by 1 base and J by 6 bases, 3 bases remained unmatched. The length of the CDR3 is 15 residues. CDR3 sequence reads: CASSPRLAGANEQFF. CDR3 in DNA: TGTGCCAGCTCACCACGTCTAGCGGGAGCCAATGAGCAGTTCTTC.

This clonotype was counted a few times. The chain links TRBV5-1 to TRBJ1-2, with 12 bases identical to TRBD1. Germline values: CDR1 SGHRS, CDR2 YFSETQ. V lost 4 bases and J lost 6; bases outside the gene matches: 13. The CDR3 runs 17 residues. The CDR3 DNA sequence: TGCGCCAGCAGCCTTACCCCGGGACAGGGGGCGAGGGATGGCTACACCTTC. Its protein is CASSLTPGQGARDGYTF.

This chain links TRBV15 with TRBJ2-7; possible D gene TRBD2, 5 bases. V lost 3 bases, J lost 1 base, and 10 bases lay in between. This CDR3 region has 14 residues. Looked up from germline, CDR1 is LNHNV and CDR2 is YYDKDF (reference sequence). CDR3 DNA: TGTGCCACCAGCAGGAGGGAGTTATCCTACGAGCAGTACTTC. Its translation is CATSRRELSYEQYF.

This clonotype has a handful of counts. The gene calls are TRBV20-1 and TRBJ2-1, with a possible D match to TRBD2 (6 bases). V was clipped by 3 bases and J by 7 bases, with 22 bases between them. The germline V gene encodes CDR1 DFQATT and CDR2 SNEGSKA (reference sequence). There are 16 residues in the CDR3. CDR3 DNA sequence: TGCAGTGCTAGTCCCACCGGGACTCAGGCCGGTAATGAGCAGTTCTTC. Encoded protein: CSASPTGTQAGNEQFF.